The clone carrying this T cell receptor (beta chain) was detected only a few times. The target antigen is unknown. TCRdb reanalysed the RACE reads using MiXCR and keeps one entry per CDR3 protein. The top ten clones hold 3.5% of a sample with fewer than 130,000 distinct CDR3 sequences, 9.5% to 12% of them seen once. Time point in this sample: patch test 1, 2 weeks after DPC sensitization. Treatment denoted: therapeutic diphenylcyclopropenone sensitization with weekly scalp DPC. These data are taken from a study of human T cells and chemical hapten exposure. Across the whole study: The variation in per-sample TCR yields arose mainly from small differences in pooled library volumes. Study-wide results and limits: Alopecia affected the donors, so their immune response may differ from healthy people's.

The germline V gene encodes CDR1 DFQATT and CDR2 SNEGSKA (reference sequence). This CDR3 comprises 12 residues. After removal of 5 bases from V and 4 bases from J, the junction contained 3 bases not matched to a gene. The sequence derives from a woman aged 35 to 49 with alopecia areata. Some clones in this sample may be carry-over from other donors' samples. Sequencing was performed on whole blood, taken in connection with sensitization to the hapten diphenylcyclopropenone (DPC). The chain is built from TRBV20-1 and TRBJ1-1; 8 nucleotides align to TRBD1. The CDR3 coding sequence is TGCAGTGCTCTGACAGGGGTCACTGAAGCTTTCTTT. Protein product: CSALTGVTEAFF.